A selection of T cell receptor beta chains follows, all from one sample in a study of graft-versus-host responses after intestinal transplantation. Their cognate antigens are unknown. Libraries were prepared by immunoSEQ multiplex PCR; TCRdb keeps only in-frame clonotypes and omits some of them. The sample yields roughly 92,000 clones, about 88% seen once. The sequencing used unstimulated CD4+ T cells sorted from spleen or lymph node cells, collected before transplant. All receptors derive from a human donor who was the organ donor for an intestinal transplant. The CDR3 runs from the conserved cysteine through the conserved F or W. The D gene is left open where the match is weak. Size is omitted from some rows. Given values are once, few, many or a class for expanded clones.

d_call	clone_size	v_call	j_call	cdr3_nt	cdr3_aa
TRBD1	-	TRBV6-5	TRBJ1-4	TGTGCCAGCAGCAGAAACAGGGGGCTAGGTGAAAAACTGTTTTTT	CASSRNRGLGEKLFF
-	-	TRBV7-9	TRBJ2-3	TGTGCCACCGTCCCCCCCGAGAGGGCATACACAGATACGCAGTATTTT	CATVPPERAYTDTQYF
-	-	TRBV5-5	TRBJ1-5	TGTGCCAGCAGCCCCGGCGGGCAGCCCCAGCATTTT	CASSPGGQPQHF
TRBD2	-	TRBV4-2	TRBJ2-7	TGTGCCAGCAGCCAACCAGCGGGAGGGGCTCCCTACGAGCAGTACTTC	CASSQPAGGAPYEQYF
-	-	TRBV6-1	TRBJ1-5	TGTGCCACCCGAGACTTTAGCAATCAGCCCCAGCATTTT	CATRDFSNQPQHF
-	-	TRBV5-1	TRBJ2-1	TGCGCCAGCAAGGGCGGGACCTACAATGAGCAGTTCTTC	CASKGGTYNEQFF
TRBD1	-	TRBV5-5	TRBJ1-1	TGTGCCAGCAGAGGGACAGTTGGGTACACTGAAGCTTTCTTT	CASRGTVGYTEAFF
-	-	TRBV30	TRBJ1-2	TGTGCCTGGAGTGTACATAACTATGGCTACACCTTC	CAWSVHNYGYTF
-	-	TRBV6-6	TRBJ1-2	TGTGCCAGCAGTTATAGTGGCGGGGCTGGGTATGGCTACACCTTC	CASSYSGGAGYGYTF
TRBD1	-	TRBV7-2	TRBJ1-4	TGTGCCAGCAGCCAGGGACAGGTGTTTAGGGAAAAACTGTTTTTT	CASSQGQVFREKLFF
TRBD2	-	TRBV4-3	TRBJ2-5	TGCGCCAGCAGCCAAGGGCTAGCGGAAGAGACCCAGTACTTC	CASSQGLAEETQYF
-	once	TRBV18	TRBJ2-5	TGTGCCAGCTCACCAAATCGGCAGGGTGGGGAAGAGACCCAGTACTTC	CASSPNRQGGEETQYF
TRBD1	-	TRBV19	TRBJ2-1	TGTGCCAGTAGTATCGGTCGACAGGGGCCCCGTCTGGTCTTC	CASSIGRQGPRLVF
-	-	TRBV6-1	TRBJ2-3	TGTGCCAGCAAAGTGGGAGGCACAGATACGCAGTATTTT	CASKVGGTDTQYF
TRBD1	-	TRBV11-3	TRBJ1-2	TGTGCCAGCAGCCAGGGGGCGTATGGCTACACCTTC	CASSQGAYGYTF
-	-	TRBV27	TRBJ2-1	TGTGCCAGCAGTCCGGGACTGGTATACAATGAGCAGTTCTTC	CASSPGLVYNEQFF
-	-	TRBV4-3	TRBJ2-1	TGCGCCAGCAGCCCTTCTCTCCACGACTCGGGGAATGAGCAGTTCTTC	CASSPSLHDSGNEQFF
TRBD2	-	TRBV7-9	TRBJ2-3	TGTGCCAGCAGCCGAATAGCGGGGGTCACAGATACGCAGTATTTT	CASSRIAGVTDTQYF
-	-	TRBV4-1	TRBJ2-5	TGCGCCAGCAGCCAAGGTAGAGCGGACCAAGAGACCCAGTACTTC	CASSQGRADQETQYF
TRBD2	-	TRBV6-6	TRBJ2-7	TGTGCCAGCAGTTACGACGGGGGGTACGAGCAGTACTTC	CASSYDGGYEQYF